This TCR beta chain was captured by sequencing in a study of blood T cell repertoires in COVID-19. About the research overall: Nucleic acid was either cDNA or gDNA, and it came from T cells, B-cell-depleted T cells, or PBMCs.

This CDR3 contains 16 residues. The trim removed 5 bases at V and 3 bases at J, leaving 11 bases unmatched. From germline, CDR1 is SEHNR and CDR2 FQNEAQ (reference sequence). Only one count was recorded for this clone. Libraries were prepared by immunoSEQ multiplex PCR; TCRdb keeps only in-frame clonotypes and omits some of them. The table records around 98,000 clones, roughly 82% of them present only once. Input material: peripheral blood. The genes are TRBV7-9 and TRBJ2-7; 9 bases are shared with TRBD1. This TCR came from a man aged 70-80 years with active or convalescent COVID-19. The CDR3 DNA reads as TGTGCCAGCAGCCCCTGGGACAGGGCCGCCTTCTACGAGCAGTACTTC. Translating gives CASSPWDRAAFYEQYF.